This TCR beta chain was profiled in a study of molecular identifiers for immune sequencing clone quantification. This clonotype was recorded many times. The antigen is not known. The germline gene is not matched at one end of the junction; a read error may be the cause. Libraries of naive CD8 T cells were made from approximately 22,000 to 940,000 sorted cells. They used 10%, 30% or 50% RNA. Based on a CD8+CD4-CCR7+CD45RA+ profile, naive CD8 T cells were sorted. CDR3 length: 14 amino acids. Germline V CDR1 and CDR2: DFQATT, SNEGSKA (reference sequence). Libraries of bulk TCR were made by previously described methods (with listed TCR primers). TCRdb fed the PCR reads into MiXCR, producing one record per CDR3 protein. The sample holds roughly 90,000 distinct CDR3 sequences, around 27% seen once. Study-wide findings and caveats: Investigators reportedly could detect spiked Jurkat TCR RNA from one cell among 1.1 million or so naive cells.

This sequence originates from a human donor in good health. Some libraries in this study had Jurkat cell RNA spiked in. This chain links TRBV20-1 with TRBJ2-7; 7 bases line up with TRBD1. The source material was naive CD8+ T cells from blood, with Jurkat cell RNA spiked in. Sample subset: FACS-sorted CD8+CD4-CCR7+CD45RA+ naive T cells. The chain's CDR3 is CSARVGQPSYEQYF. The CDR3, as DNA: TGCAGTGCCAGAGTGGGACAGCCCTCCTACGAGCAGTACTTC.